This T cell receptor beta chain appears in the sequencing data of a study of Graves' ophthalmopathy and Graves' hyperthyroidism. Study as a whole: The blood sample was drawn at first diagnosis and before any treatment.

The table lists this clonotype with many counts. Antigen specificity is unknown. Orbital computed tomography and thyroid ultrasound, along with TRAb, serum thyroxine and clinical symptoms, underpinned diagnosis. Study-wide results and limits: For predicting ophthalmopathy progression, the model had roughly 70% sensitivity and under 85% specificity. Most expanded thyroid clonotypes above 0.001 frequency also appeared in blood.

RNA transcripts provided the template for amplifying TCR beta CDR3 regions. A first-round RT-PCR used HTBI primers, followed by a second-round multiplex PCR. TCRdb analysed the multiplex PCR reads with MiXCR anew, one entry per CDR3 protein. The sample holds 600,000 to 700,000 distinct CDR3 sequences, just over 40% seen once. The receptor was isolated from an adult man with Graves' ophthalmopathy. The specimen sequenced was peripheral blood.

Here the CDR3 reads CASSVTGQGPYEQYF. The CDR3 DNA sequence: TGTGCCAGCAGCGTAACGGGTCAGGGGCCCTACGAGCAGTACTTC. This rearrangement joins TRBV7-2 to TRBJ2-7; D possibly corresponds to TRBD1 (6 bases). In germline, CDR1 is SGHTA, CDR2 FQGNSA. The CDR3 runs 15 residues. Trimming stripped 5 bases from V and 2 bases from J, with 16 bases between.